Described below is a single T cell receptor beta chain sequence and its context. The time point is: persistent/refractory GD, antithyroid drugs over 5 years with positive TRAb. PBMC RNA served as the TCR library source. The CDR3 is made up of 16 amino acids. V lost 0 bases and J 0 bases, leaving 10 bases between the germline ends. Germline assignment: CDR1 SGHDT and CDR2 YYEEEE. Libraries of TCR beta came from iRepertoire HTBI primers plus Arm-PCR of CDR3 regions. MiXCR was run by TCRdb on the multiplex PCR reads, yielding one entry per CDR3 protein. The sample records 650,000 to 850,000 distinct CDR3 sequences, 30% being singletons. This record comes from a study of regulatory T cells in long-lasting Graves disease.

The V and J genes are TRBV5-6 and TRBJ1-5; D is undetermined. This TCR was sampled from a female donor with Graves disease. The specimen was peripheral blood mononuclear cells (PBMCs), collected when the disease was refractory, from a patient treated with antithyroid drugs. The CDR3, as DNA: TGTGCCAGCAGCTTGGCCAGTCTGAGTAGCAATCAGCCCCAGCATTTT. Amino acids: CASSLASLSSNQPQHF.